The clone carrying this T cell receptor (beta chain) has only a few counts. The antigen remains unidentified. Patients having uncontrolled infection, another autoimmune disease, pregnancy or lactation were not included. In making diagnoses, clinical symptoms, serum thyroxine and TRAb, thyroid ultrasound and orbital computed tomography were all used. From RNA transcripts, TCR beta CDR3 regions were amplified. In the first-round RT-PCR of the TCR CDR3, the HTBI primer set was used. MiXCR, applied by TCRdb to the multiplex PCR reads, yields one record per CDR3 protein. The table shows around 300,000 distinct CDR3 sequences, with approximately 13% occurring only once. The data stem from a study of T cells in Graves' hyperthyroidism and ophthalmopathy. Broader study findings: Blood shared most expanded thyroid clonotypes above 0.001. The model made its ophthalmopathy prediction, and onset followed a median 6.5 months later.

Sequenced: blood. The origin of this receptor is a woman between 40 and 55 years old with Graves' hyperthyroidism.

The DNA for the CDR3 is TGTGCCAGCAGTTGGCCGGGACAGGGGGACTATGGCTACACCTTC. It encodes CASSWPGQGDYGYTF. The genes are TRBV7-8 and TRBJ1-2; 11 bases are shared with TRBD1. V lost 6 bases and J lost 3; bases outside the gene matches: 6. The germline CDR1 and CDR2 sequences are SGHVS and FQNEAQ. This CDR3 spans 15 amino acids.